Each of the 21 T cell receptor beta chains below was sequenced from the same sample in a study of blood T cell repertoires in COVID-19. This table comes from immunoSEQ multiplex PCR, and its TCRdb copy is limited to in-frame clones, with some not included. Here the sample spans some 200,000 clones, almost 85% being singletons. Sequenced: peripheral blood. All receptors come from a woman in her 70s with COVID-19, enrolled during active disease.

The chain links TRBV7-9 to TRBJ2-1; a weak D match, TRBD1 (8 bases). V was cut by 7 bases and J by 1 base, with 14 bases left in between. CDR1 and CDR2 (germline): SEHNR, FQNEAQ (reference sequence). There are 15 residues in the CDR3. CDR3 nucleotides: TGTGCCAGCAATGGACAGGGAGGGTCCTACAATGAGCAGTTCTTC. Residues: CASNGQGGSYNEQFF.

The J gene is TRBJ2-7, the V gene TRBV24-1, with a possible D match to TRBD2 (6 bases). The CDR3 loop spans 15 amino acids. V was pared by 2 bases and J by 2 bases, with 12 bases between. Germline assignment: CDR1 KGHDR and CDR2 SFDVKD. For the CDR3, the DNA is TGTGCCACCAGTGATTCCCGGGGAGGACCCTACGAGCAGTACTTC. It specifies CATSDSRGGPYEQYF.

In its sample, this clone was seen once. This chain joins TRBV18 and TRBJ2-1; 8 bases align to TRBD2. This CDR3 region has 16 residues. CDR1 and CDR2 (germline): KGHSH, LQKENI. Trimming cost V 3 bases and J 7 bases; bases outside gene matches: 11. The CDR3 coding sequence is TGTGCCAGCTCACCGCTACTAGCGGTGGGAGGTAATGAGCAGTTCTTC. The encoded protein is CASSPLLAVGGNEQFF.

CDR3 in DNA: TGTGCCAGCTCACCACCGGGGGCCACCGGAAACACCATATATTTT. Its protein product is CASSPPGATGNTIYF. J is TRBJ1-3 and V is TRBV18; a possible D gene is TRBD1 (6 bases). CDR3 length equals 15 residues. V was trimmed by 0 bases and J by 4 bases, leaving 10 bases between them. CDR1 is KGHSH and CDR2 is LQKENI in the germline V gene.

The chain carries TRBV14 and TRBJ2-6; TRBD2 is a possible D gene (5 bases). This CDR3 is built from 19 residues. The ends were cut back, 1 base at V and 0 bases at J, with 16 bases in the middle. Germline CDR1 reads SGHDN; CDR2 reads FVKESK. The CDR3 sequence is CASSQVEGRTLSGANVLTF. CDR3 DNA sequence: TGTGCCAGCAGCCAAGTCGAGGGCAGGACCCTCTCTGGGGCCAACGTCCTGACTTTC.

This clone was counted once. The V call is TRBV9, the J call TRBJ2-7, with 7 bases fitting TRBD2. CDR1 and CDR2 (germline): SGDLS, YYNGEE. Trimming removed 4 bases from V and 3 bases from J; junction bases left unmatched: 10. The CDR3 is made up of 15 amino acids. This CDR3 is CASSPRTGGVYEQYF. CDR3 in DNA: TGTGCCAGCAGCCCACGGACTGGGGGGGTCTACGAGCAGTACTTC. Supplemented by reference TRBV9 and TRBJ2-7, the full variable domain reads DSGVTQTPKHLITATGQRVTLRCSPRSGDLSVYWYQQSLDQGLQFLIQYYNGEERAKGNILERFSAQQFPDLHSELNLSSLELGDSALYFCASSPRTGGVYEQYFGPGTRLTVT.

The CDR3 sequence: CASSPQGQQGGLYTF. For the CDR3, the DNA is TGTGCCAGCTCACCACAGGGACAGCAGGGAGGCCTCTACACCTTC. V gene TRBV18 combines with J gene TRBJ1-2, with TRBD1 matching 7 bases. CDR3 length: 15 amino acids. Germline V gene data show CDR1 as KGHSH and CDR2 as LQKENI. Trimming removed 1 base from V and 10 bases from J; junction bases left unmatched: 12.

The rearrangement links TRBV5-4 to TRBJ1-5, with unresolved D. This CDR3 is 14 amino acids long. Germline CDR1 SGHNT, CDR2 YYREEE (reference sequence). V dropped 1 base and J dropped 5 bases, with 10 bases sitting between them. CDR3 sequence reads: CASSLLGEDQPQHF. The CDR3 DNA is TGTGCCAGCAGCTTGCTTGGGGAGGATCAGCCCCAGCATTTT.

V is TRBV15 and J is TRBJ2-1; 8 bases are a match to TRBD2. CDR1 LNHNV and CDR2 YYDKDF come from the germline V gene (reference sequence). V lost 0 bases, J lost 5 bases, and 24 bases stayed unmatched. There are 22 residues in the CDR3. The CDR3 sequence: CATSRDLGRGGLAGKINNEQFF. The CDR3 DNA reads as TGTGCCACCAGCAGAGATCTGGGACGCGGGGGGCTAGCGGGTAAAATCAACAATGAGCAGTTCTTC.

The rearrangement links TRBV2 to TRBJ2-7, with a possible D match to TRBD1 (5 bases). Germline CDR1 SNHLY, CDR2 FYNNEI. V gave up 7 bases and J gave up 3 bases, with 10 bases separating them. The CDR3 loop spans 12 amino acids. The CDR3 DNA follows: TGTGCCAGCACAAGGGGCTACTACGAGCAGTACTTC. Its translation is CASTRGYYEQYF.

The genes are TRBV10-3 and TRBJ1-5; 10 bases line up with TRBD1. CDR1 ENHRY and CDR2 SYGVKD come from the germline V gene. The CDR3 runs 14 residues. Trimming cost V 7 bases and J 5 bases; bases outside gene matches: 5. The CDR3, as DNA: TGTGCCATCAAAGGGACAGGGGAGGATCAGCCCCAGCATTTT. Its translation is CAIKGTGEDQPQHF.

The chain links TRBV11-3 to TRBJ1-2, with D perhaps TRBD1 (6 bases). This CDR3 is 13 amino acids long. Trimming stripped 4 bases from V and 8 bases from J, with 14 bases between. Germline CDR1 is SGHNT and CDR2 is YENEEA. The CDR3 sequence: CASSSRPGEGYTF. The DNA for the CDR3 is TGTGCCAGCAGCTCGCGACCAGGGGAGGGCTACACCTTC. Using reference TRBV11-3 and TRBJ1-2 for the parts outside the CDR3, the full variable domain is EAGVVQSPRYKIIEKKQPVAFWCNPISGHNTLYWYLQNLGQGPELLIRYENEEAVDDSQLPKDRFSAERLKGVDSTLKIQPAELGDSAVYLCASSSRPGEGYTFGSGTRLTVV.

The CDR3 DNA reads TGCGCCAGCAGCTTGTGGCCCACAGGGGATTCCGGAAACACCATATATTTT. Translation: CASSLWPTGDSGNTIYF. The rearrangement uses TRBV5-1 and TRBJ1-3, with 7 nucleotides matching TRBD1. The germline V gene encodes CDR1 SGHRS and CDR2 YFSETQ. The CDR3 is 17 residues long. The trim removed 1 base at V and 4 bases at J, leaving 11 bases unmatched. Combining the CDR3 with reference TRBV5-1 and TRBJ1-3 gives the whole variable domain KAGVTQTPRYLIKTRGQQVTLSCSPISGHRSVSWYQQTPGQGLQFLFEYFSETQRNKGNFPGRFSGRQFSNSRSEMNVSTLELGDSALYLCASSLWPTGDSGNTIYFGEGSWLTVV.

V usage is TRBV21-1 and J usage is TRBJ2-5; the tabulated D call, TRBD2, remains unverified against the DNA. TRBV21-1 is marked as a pseudogene. This CDR3 region has 11 residues. Here the CDR3 reads CASSREETQYF. CDR3 coding DNA: TGTGCCAGCAGCAGGGAGGAGACCCAGTACTTC.

For this clone: Other DNA sequences of this sample code for an identical CDR3. V gene TRBV6-5 combines with J gene TRBJ1-2, with a weak D call TRBD1 (5 bases). The CDR3 consists of 14 residues. The V end was cut by 0 bases, the J end by 2 bases, with 7 bases between. Germline CDR1 MNHEY, CDR2 SVGAGI. DNA for the CDR3: TGTGCCAGCAGTTACTCGGCAGGGAACTATGGCTACACCTTC. It translates to CASSYSAGNYGYTF.

This chain uses TRBV5-1 with TRBJ1-1, with 9 bases matching TRBD1. This CDR3 has 15 residues. The germline V gene encodes CDR1 SGHRS and CDR2 YFSETQ. J gave up 3 bases and V 7 bases, and 10 bases lay outside the gene matches. The CDR3 DNA reads as TGCGCCAGCCGCGGGACAGGGTCGTACTACACTGAAGCTTTCTTT. As protein: CASRGTGSYYTEAFF.

The gene calls are TRBV9 and TRBJ1-1; TRBD1 agrees at 7 bases. J lost 2 bases, V lost 3 bases, and 10 bases had no gene match. CDR1 SGDLS and CDR2 YYNGEE come from the germline V gene. The CDR3 totals 16 residues. CDR3 DNA sequence: TGTGCCAGCAGCGCCGCCTTGGGACAGACTAACACTGAAGCTTTCTTT. Protein: CASSAALGQTNTEAFF.

Worth noting for this clone: The sample holds other DNA sequences that translate to the same CDR3. V gene TRBV5-1 combines with J gene TRBJ1-2, with unresolved D. Per the germline V gene, CDR1 is SGHRS and CDR2 is YFSETQ. This CDR3 contains 13 residues. V lost 0 bases to trimming and J lost 3 bases, with 6 bases between them. The CDR3 spells CASSLGEDYGYTF. In DNA form, the CDR3 reads TGCGCCAGCAGCTTGGGAGAGGACTATGGCTACACCTTC.

The V call is TRBV6-5, the J call TRBJ2-5; TRBD2 aligns across 7 bases. Germline V gene data show CDR1 as MNHEY and CDR2 as SVGAGI. The CDR3 loop spans 13 amino acids. The J segment lost 10 bases and the V segment lost 6 bases, leaving 11 bases of the junction unmatched. CDR3 coding DNA: TGTGCCAGCAGGACTAGCCCAACAGGCAGCCAGTACTTC. Its protein is CASRTSPTGSQYF.

The gene calls are TRBV19 and TRBJ1-6, with 10 bases identical to TRBD1. The germline V gene has CDR1 LNHDA and CDR2 SQIVND (reference sequence). This CDR3 comprises 13 residues. Trimming took 9 bases from V and 8 from J; bases not matched to a gene: 4. The CDR3 DNA reads as TGTGCCAGCCGGGACAGGGGTGATTCACCCCTCCACTTT. Amino acids: CASRDRGDSPLHF.

This chain uses TRBV7-2 with TRBJ2-3, with no clear D. The V gene's germline CDR1 is SGHTA and CDR2 FQGNSA. This CDR3 contains 11 residues. Trimming removed 6 bases at V and 4 bases at J, with 5 bases between. The CDR3 sequence: CASRSSDTQYF. CDR3 coding DNA: TGTGCCAGCAGGAGCTCAGATACGCAGTATTTT.